This T cell receptor (beta chain) was retrieved from a study of radiotherapy plus CTLA-4 blockade in lung cancer. Overall study context: Objective responses occurred in 15% to 20% of patients; 25% to 35% had disease control.

This clone came up a few times. V gave up 3 bases and J gave up 0 bases, with 3 bases separating them. The CDR3 contains 13 residues. The germline CDR1 and CDR2 sequences are MGHRA and YSYEKL. Some clones are missing from TCRdb's copy, which holds only in-frame ones; the method was immunoSEQ multiplex PCR. In the table there are 45,000 to 60,000 clones, around 79% of which are singletons. The TCR comes from a human donor with non-small cell lung cancer who had a complete response to radiotherapy plus ipilimumab. The sample here was peripheral blood, taken from a patient treated with radiotherapy plus ipilimumab. The chain links TRBV4-1 to TRBJ2-1; the D is unclear. As DNA, the CDR3 is TGCGCCAGCAGCCACAACTCCTACAATGAGCAGTTCTTC. It yields the protein CASSHNSYNEQFF.